This TCR beta chain was observed in a study of T cell responses to AZD1222 COVID-19 vaccine. The CDR3 spans 12 residues. The germline V and J ends were trimmed by 2 bases and 14 bases, with 13 bases remaining between them. Germline-derived CDR1 and CDR2 are SGHVS and FNYEAQ. TCRdb's table, derived via immunoSEQ multiplex PCR, lists solely in-frame clones and lacks some. The table lists 120,000 or so clones, about 89% of them singletons, with approximately 7.1% in the top ten. About this clone itself: Its antigen remains unidentified.

Study-wide results and limits: Without day 14 samples, only post-peak T cell repertoires were studied. White British people made up most donors, females outnumbered males, and clonal diversity was possibly underestimated. Baseline antibody screening turned up just six seropositive AZD1222 recipients. Spike-specific TCR breadth and depth both grew after two AZD1222 doses.

The genes are TRBV7-6 and TRBJ2-1; TRBD1 is a possible D gene (5 bases). The sequences come from peripheral blood, collected 28 days after the second AZD1222 dose. This TCR derives from an adult who received the AZD1222 COVID-19 vaccine. The CDR3 loop reads CASSLLGQREFF. The CDR3 nucleotides are TGTGCCAGCAGCTTACTCGGACAAAGGGAGTTCTTC.